This T cell receptor (beta chain) was obtained from a study of CD8 T cells in Susac syndrome. An amount of RNA that ranged from roughly 0.45 to 1 ug was reverse transcribed with random hexamers. TCRdb used MiXCR to reprocess the immunoSEQ multiplex PCR reads, holding one entry per CDR3 protein. The sample holds about 110,000 distinct CDR3 sequences, around 97% seen once. Per germline, CDR1 LNHDA and CDR2 SQIVND (reference sequence). This CDR3 has 17 residues. V lost 5 bases to trimming and J lost 4 bases; unmatched junction nucleotides: 16. The origin of this receptor is a human donor in good health. The V gene is TRBV19, the J gene TRBJ1-2, with TRBD1 matching over 7 bases. The sequenced sample was CD4+ T cells from PBMCs. CDR3 region: CASSPLDSGGGIYGYTF. The CDR3 DNA reads as TGTGCCAGTAGTCCTCTAGATTCAGGGGGAGGTATCTATGGCTACACCTTC.